This T cell receptor (beta chain) comes out of a study of Ad26.COV2.S vaccination and SARS-CoV-2 variants. The treatment: some 19 received Ad26.COV2.S at low or high dose, single or two shots; 5 received placebo; per-sample allocation not given. After the first vaccine or placebo injection, samples were drawn on day 63. Profiled with immunoSEQ multiplex PCR; TCRdb holds only in-frame clones, not every one. This sample has a few hundred thousand clones, with around 82% found just once. V was cut by 3 bases and J by 2 bases, with 7 bases left in between. This CDR3 is built from 13 residues. The clonotype comes from a person aged 18-60 years who received the Ad26.COV2.S COVID-19 vaccine or a placebo. The rearrangement uses TRBV12-3 or TRBV12-4 and TRBJ1-2; no reliable D call. The sequencing used peripheral blood, collected in a trial of Ad26.COV2.S vaccine versus placebo. CDR3 in amino acids: CASSFAPNYGYTF. In DNA form, the CDR3 reads TGTGCCAGCAGTTTCGCCCCGAACTATGGCTACACCTTC.